This TCR beta chain was sequenced for a study of shared clonotypes between healthy human individuals. Study-level results: Among non-shared clonotypes, generation probabilities were lower than among those shared by all four donors.

DNA at around 190 ng, 30,000 or so T cell genomes, went into sorted-subset replicate PCRs. Profiled with immunoSEQ multiplex PCR; TCRdb holds only in-frame clones, not every one. The repertoire holds about 110,000 clones, with roughly two thirds as singletons. CD8 memory merged CD45RO+ cells and CCR7-negative CD45RA+ TemRA cells into one population. Trimming took 3 bases from V and 8 from J, leaving 14 bases between them. CDR1 and CDR2 (germline): LGHNA, YNFKEQ. The length of the CDR3 is 14 residues. A word on this clone: Its antigen is unknown.

The chain combines TRBV4-2 with TRBJ2-1; D is perhaps TRBD1 (7 bases). The sequence came from a woman under 40 in good health. The sequenced material came from memory CD8+ T cells sorted from blood. Indicated subset: CD45RO+ cells pooled with CCR7-negative TemRA cells. The CDR3 protein is CASSQLTGRYEQFF. Here the CDR3 DNA reads TGTGCCAGCAGCCAGCTGACAGGGAGGTATGAGCAGTTCTTC.